This TCR beta chain was identified during a study of PD-1 blockade in classical Hodgkin lymphoma. TCRdb's table, derived via immunoSEQ multiplex PCR, lists solely in-frame clones and lacks some. The sample has around 150,000 clones, about 78% seen once; the top ten hold roughly 10%. Trimming left V 0 bases short and J 5 bases short, with 10 bases between. This CDR3 is built from 15 residues. From germline, CDR1 is MRHNA and CDR2 SNTAGT. Broader study findings: CD4+ TCR diversity, unlike CD8+, rose significantly by C4D1. Whoever responded completely had baseline diversity much like that seen in newly diagnosed patients.

With no exception, relapse followed autologous stem cell transplantation in all patients, and brentuximab vedotin exposure varied. Worth noting for this clone: What it binds is unknown.

The input for sequencing was peripheral blood mononuclear cells (PBMCs), taken before the second cycle of nivolumab. This sequence originates from a human donor with classical Hodgkin lymphoma. The chain recombines TRBV6-4 with TRBJ2-2, with no clear D. CDR3: CASSDSYDGTGELFF. CDR3 DNA sequence: TGTGCCAGCAGTGACTCCTATGATGGGACCGGGGAGCTGTTTTTT.